This T cell receptor beta chain was captured in a study of T cells in Graves' hyperthyroidism and ophthalmopathy. What was amplified from RNA transcripts were TCR beta CDR3 regions. The study used the HTBI primer set for a first-round RT-PCR of the TCR CDR3. MiXCR, applied by TCRdb to the multiplex PCR reads, yields one record per CDR3 protein. The sample has roughly 350,000 distinct CDR3 sequences, 13% to 15% seen once; the top ten hold roughly 21%. The CDR3 has 16 residues. V was trimmed by 6 bases and J by 2 bases, leaving 20 bases between them. Germline V CDR1 and CDR2: MDHEN, SYDVKM. PBMCs stemmed from around 10 ml fresh peripheral blood.

The clonotype originates from a woman in her twenties or thirties with Graves' ophthalmopathy. The sequencing sample was made of blood. The V and J genes are TRBV28 and TRBJ2-7, with D unclear. The DNA of the CDR3 is TGTGCCAGCAGCTTTCACCTCGCCCAGTTAACCTACGAGCAGTACTTC. Protein sequence: CASSFHLAQLTYEQYF.